The rows below give T cell receptor beta chains drawn from one sample of a study of cytomegalovirus exposure and HLA in healthy donors. Profiling relied on immunoSEQ multiplex PCR, and the TCRdb table lists in-frame clones only, not all of them. The sample lists 90,000 to 130,000 clones; about 85% were seen once. Sequenced input: PBMCs. These receptors all come from a young woman in good health and CMV-seronegative. CDR3s include the opening cysteine and the closing phenylalanine or tryptophan. D genes are given only for firm matches. The size field is filled for only some rows; it gives once, few, many or a size class.

D: TRBD1
J: TRBJ2-1
length: 16
size: NA
V: TRBV14
CDR3: CASSRTGTGTYNEQFF
DNA: TGTGCCAGCAGCCGAACCGGGACAGGAACCTACAATGAGCAGTTCTTC

D: NA
J: TRBJ2-2
length: 18
size: NA
V: TRBV25-1
CDR3: CASSESVNGQTNTGELFF
DNA: TGTGCCAGCAGTGAATCAGTGAATGGGCAGACGAACACCGGGGAGCTGTTTTTT

D: TRBD2
J: TRBJ2-5
length: 14
size: NA
V: TRBV7-9
CDR3: CASSPSGGAETQYF
DNA: TGTGCCAGCAGCCCTAGCGGGGGGGCAGAGACCCAGTACTTC

D: NA
J: TRBJ1-1
length: 11
size: NA
V: TRBV29-1
CDR3: CSVRRQTEAFF
DNA: TGCAGCGTCCGTCGACAGACGGAAGCTTTCTTT

D: TRBD2
J: TRBJ2-3
length: 15
size: NA
V: TRBV30
CDR3: CAWKRSGGGVDTQYF
DNA: TGTGCCTGGAAGAGGAGCGGGGGGGGCGTAGATACGCAGTATTTT

D: NA
J: TRBJ2-1
length: 12
size: NA
V: TRBV29-1
CDR3: CSVAEGTSEQFF
DNA: TGCAGCGTTGCGGAAGGGACTTCTGAGCAGTTCTTC

D: TRBD2
J: TRBJ2-7
length: 14
size: NA
V: TRBV5-4
CDR3: CASSLLGTTYEQYF
DNA: TGTGCCAGCAGCTTGTTAGGGACTACATACGAGCAGTACTTC

D: NA
J: TRBJ1-2
length: 14
size: NA
V: TRBV6-1
CDR3: CASSEDGSTYGYTF
DNA: TGTGCCAGCAGTGAAGATGGCAGTACGTATGGCTACACCTTC

D: NA
J: TRBJ1-1
length: 14
size: once
V: TRBV7-2
CDR3: CASSLFQGNTEAFF
DNA: TGTGCCAGCAGCTTATTCCAGGGGAACACTGAAGCTTTCTTT

D: NA
J: TRBJ2-1
length: 14
size: once
V: TRBV10-3
CDR3: CAISGGPRYNEQFF
DNA: TGTGCCATCAGTGGTGGGCCTCGCTACAATGAGCAGTTCTTC

D: NA
J: TRBJ2-3
length: 17
size: NA
V: TRBV27
CDR3: CASSPTGLARRTDTQYF
DNA: TGTGCCAGCAGCCCCACGGGGTTAGCGAGACGCACAGATACGCAGTATTTT

D: NA
J: TRBJ2-2
length: 16
size: NA
V: TRBV7-8
CDR3: CASSSGATGYPGELFF
DNA: TGTGCCAGCAGCTCGGGGGCGACAGGGTACCCCGGGGAGCTGTTTTTT

D: NA
J: TRBJ1-1
length: 14
size: NA
V: TRBV27
CDR3: CASRMTASNTEAFF
DNA: TGTGCCAGCAGGATGACAGCTTCTAACACTGAAGCTTTCTTT

D: TRBD1
J: TRBJ1-5
length: 13
size: NA
V: TRBV11-2
CDR3: CASSAGGDQPQHF
DNA: TGTGCCAGCAGCGCAGGGGGCGATCAGCCCCAGCATTTT

D: NA
J: TRBJ2-6
length: 13
size: NA
V: TRBV19
CDR3: CASASSGANVLTF
DNA: TGTGCCAGTGCTAGCTCTGGGGCCAACGTCCTGACTTTC

D: TRBD2
J: TRBJ2-1
length: 15
size: NA
V: TRBV6-5
CDR3: CASSFTGGLYNEQFF
DNA: TGTGCCAGCAGTTTCACGGGGGGTCTTTACAATGAGCAGTTCTTC

D: NA
J: TRBJ2-7
length: 14
size: NA
V: TRBV19
CDR3: CASSIGQGFYEQYF
DNA: TGTGCCAGTAGTATCGGGCAGGGGTTCTACGAGCAGTACTTC

D: NA
J: TRBJ2-7
length: 11
size: NA
V: TRBV28
CDR3: CASHQGYEQYF
DNA: TGTGCCAGCCATCAGGGCTACGAGCAGTACTTC

D: NA
J: TRBJ2-3
length: 16
size: NA
V: TRBV27
CDR3: CASSFRQVPSTDTQYF
DNA: TGTGCCAGCAGTTTCCGACAGGTCCCCTCCACAGATACGCAGTATTTT

D: NA
J: TRBJ1-4
length: 10
size: NA
V: TRBV30
CDR3: CAWAREKLFF
DNA: TGTGCCTGGGCGCGGGAAAAACTGTTTTTT

D: TRBD1
J: TRBJ1-1
length: 17
size: NA
V: TRBV2
CDR3: CASGPGVVGGAHTEAFF
DNA: TGTGCCAGCGGCCCCGGGGTCGTAGGGGGCGCACACACTGAAGCTTTCTTT

D: NA
J: TRBJ1-1
length: 13
size: NA
V: TRBV6-6
CDR3: CASSMIENTEAFF
DNA: TGTGCCAGCAGTATGATAGAGAACACTGAAGCTTTCTTT

D: TRBD1
J: TRBJ1-5
length: 16
size: NA
V: TRBV5-6
CDR3: CASSLDRGELNQPQHF
DNA: TGTGCCAGCAGCTTGGACAGGGGGGAACTCAATCAGCCCCAGCATTTT

D: NA
J: TRBJ2-5
length: 13
size: NA
V: TRBV30
CDR3: CAWSRWAQETQYF
DNA: TGTGCCTGGAGTAGGTGGGCACAAGAGACCCAGTACTTC

D: NA
J: TRBJ1-2
length: 13
size: once
V: TRBV7-2
CDR3: CASSLEQGYGYTF
DNA: TGTGCCAGCAGCTTGGAGCAGGGCTATGGCTACACCTTC

D: TRBD1
J: TRBJ1-2
length: 13
size: NA
V: TRBV15
CDR3: CATSPRDSYGYTF
DNA: TGTGCCACCAGCCCCCGGGACAGCTATGGCTACACCTTC

D: NA
J: TRBJ2-5
length: 13
size: NA
V: TRBV7-8
CDR3: CASSPGVRETQYF
DNA: TGTGCCAGCAGTCCGGGGGTTCGGGAGACCCAGTACTTC

D: NA
J: TRBJ2-4
length: 15
size: NA
V: TRBV12-5
CDR3: CASGLSRSEGNIQYF
DNA: TGTGCTAGTGGTTTGAGCCGCTCAGAGGGTAACATTCAGTACTTC

D: NA
J: TRBJ1-4
length: 15
size: NA
V: TRBV9
CDR3: CASSLTGGANEKLFF
DNA: TGTGCCAGCAGCCTTACGGGTGGGGCAAATGAAAAACTGTTTTTT

D: NA
J: TRBJ1-1
length: 15
size: NA
V: TRBV25-1
CDR3: CASSELGTLNTEAFF
DNA: TGTGCCAGCAGTGAACTGGGCACCTTGAACACTGAAGCTTTCTTT

D: TRBD2
J: TRBJ2-1
length: 14
size: NA
V: TRBV9
CDR3: CASSGRGAYNEQFF
DNA: TGTGCCAGCAGCGGGCGGGGGGCCTACAATGAGCAGTTCTTC

D: NA
J: TRBJ2-7
length: 14
size: NA
V: TRBV30
CDR3: CAWSRGGARYEQYF
DNA: TGTGCCTGGAGTCGTGGCGGGGCCCGCTACGAGCAGTACTTC

D: TRBD1
J: TRBJ2-2
length: 15
size: NA
V: TRBV2
CDR3: CASSVRQGYTGELFF
DNA: TGTGCCAGCAGTGTAAGACAGGGGTACACCGGGGAGCTGTTTTTT

D: NA
J: TRBJ1-3
length: 16
size: NA
V: TRBV29-1
CDR3: CSVEDRGKGSGNTIYF
DNA: TGCAGCGTTGAAGATCGGGGGAAGGGGAGTGGAAACACCATATATTTT

D: TRBD1
J: TRBJ1-1
length: 14
size: once
V: TRBV10-3
CDR3: CAIRDRAENTEAFF
DNA: TGTGCCATCAGGGACAGGGCTGAGAACACTGAAGCTTTCTTT

D: NA
J: TRBJ1-1
length: 16
size: NA
V: TRBV6-1
CDR3: CASSAPKGAGSEGAFF
DNA: TGTGCCAGCAGTGCACCTAAAGGGGCCGGGTCGGAGGGAGCTTTCTTT

D: TRBD1
J: TRBJ1-2
length: 15
size: NA
V: TRBV7-9
CDR3: CASSFQGGANYGYTF
DNA: TGTGCCAGCAGCTTTCAAGGGGGCGCAAACTATGGCTACACCTTC

D: NA
J: TRBJ1-1
length: 13
size: few
V: TRBV9
CDR3: CASSASGDTEAFF
DNA: TGTGCCAGCAGCGCTTCAGGGGACACTGAAGCTTTCTTT

D: NA
J: TRBJ2-1
length: 13
size: NA
V: TRBV18
CDR3: CASSPQGISEQFF
DNA: TGTGCCAGCTCACCACAGGGGATCAGCGAGCAGTTCTTC

D: NA
J: TRBJ1-1
length: 16
size: NA
V: TRBV27
CDR3: CASSLLWGTSQTEAFF
DNA: TGTGCCAGCAGTTTATTATGGGGCACCTCCCAAACTGAAGCTTTCTTT

D: TRBD1
J: TRBJ1-1
length: 16
size: NA
V: TRBV5-6
CDR3: CASSPFQGQGKGEAFF
DNA: TGTGCCAGCAGCCCTTTTCAGGGACAGGGAAAAGGTGAAGCTTTCTTT

D: NA
J: TRBJ1-5
length: 18
size: NA
V: TRBV1
CDR3: CTSSRMGGQGRGNQPQHF
DNA: TGCACCAGCAGCCGGATGGGGGGACAGGGGAGGGGCAATCAGCCCCAGCATTTT

D: NA
J: TRBJ2-7
length: 13
size: NA
V: TRBV5-4
CDR3: CASSFTGRYEQYF
DNA: TGTGCCAGCAGCTTTACAGGGCGATACGAGCAGTACTTC

D: NA
J: TRBJ2-2
length: 18
size: NA
V: TRBV18
CDR3: CASSLVSPGGQNTGELFF
DNA: TGTGCCAGCTCCCTCGTTTCCCCCGGCGGGCAGAACACCGGGGAGCTGTTTTTT

D: TRBD1
J: TRBJ2-3
length: 15
size: NA
V: TRBV6-1
CDR3: CASSDRDRVADTQYF
DNA: TGTGCCAGCAGTGATCGGGACAGGGTGGCAGATACGCAGTATTTT

D: NA
J: TRBJ1-4
length: 15
size: NA
V: TRBV19
CDR3: CASQSRGATNEKLFF
DNA: TGTGCCAGTCAAAGCCGGGGTGCAACTAATGAAAAACTGTTTTTT

D: TRBD2
J: TRBJ2-1
length: 13
size: NA
V: TRBV13
CDR3: CASSLRLASEQFF
DNA: TGTGCCAGCAGCTTACGACTAGCGTCCGAGCAGTTCTTC

D: NA
J: TRBJ2-5
length: 16
size: NA
V: TRBV7-9
CDR3: CASSPQDRRQDETQYF
DNA: TGTGCCAGCAGCCCGCAGGACCGCAGACAGGACGAGACCCAGTACTTC

D: NA
J: TRBJ1-6
length: 14
size: NA
V: TRBV6-1
CDR3: CASRQGSYNSPLHF
DNA: TGTGCCAGCAGACAGGGATCCTATAATTCACCCCTCCACTTT

D: NA
J: TRBJ2-1
length: 14
size: NA
V: TRBV7-2
CDR3: CASSLGLVYNEQFF
DNA: TGTGCCAGCAGCTTAGGGCTAGTGTACAATGAGCAGTTCTTC

D: NA
J: TRBJ2-7
length: 13
size: NA
V: TRBV5-1
CDR3: CASSLQGQNEQYF
DNA: TGCGCCAGCAGCTTGCAGGGTCAGAACGAGCAGTACTTC

D: TRBD1
J: TRBJ1-4
length: 14
size: few
V: TRBV9
CDR3: CASSVAVTGGKLFF
DNA: TGTGCCAGCAGCGTAGCTGTCACAGGGGGAAAACTGTTTTTT

D: NA
J: TRBJ1-6
length: 12
size: NA
V: TRBV6-1
CDR3: CASSEGGSPLHF
DNA: TGTGCCAGCAGTGAAGGAGGATCACCCCTCCACTTT

D: NA
J: TRBJ2-3
length: 16
size: few
V: TRBV27
CDR3: CASSLSRASGTDTQYF
DNA: TGTGCCAGCAGTCTGTCTCGGGCTAGCGGCACAGATACGCAGTATTTT

D: NA
J: TRBJ1-1
length: 12
size: NA
V: TRBV19
CDR3: CASRARNTEAFF
DNA: TGTGCCAGTAGGGCCAGGAACACTGAAGCTTTCTTT

D: NA
J: TRBJ1-1
length: 15
size: NA
V: TRBV30
CDR3: CAWSAGPGGYTEAFF
DNA: TGTGCCTGGAGTGCGGGGCCGGGGGGGTACACTGAAGCTTTCTTT

D: TRBD1
J: TRBJ2-7
length: 15
size: NA
V: TRBV7-8
CDR3: CASSLDRASPYEQYF
DNA: TGTGCCAGCAGCCTGGACAGGGCCAGCCCCTACGAGCAGTACTTC

D: NA
J: TRBJ1-5
length: 17
size: NA
V: TRBV19
CDR3: CASSTNRVLTINQPQHF
DNA: TGTGCCAGTAGTACGAACAGGGTGCTAACCATCAATCAGCCCCAGCATTTT

D: NA
J: TRBJ2-3
length: 16
size: NA
V: TRBV2
CDR3: CASIKTGQAKGDTQYF
DNA: TGTGCCAGCATTAAAACCGGGCAGGCCAAGGGGGATACGCAGTATTTT

D: TRBD1
J: TRBJ1-2
length: 15
size: many
V: TRBV19
CDR3: CASSPRGPANYGYTF
DNA: TGTGCCAGTAGCCCGAGGGGGCCTGCTAACTATGGCTACACCTTC